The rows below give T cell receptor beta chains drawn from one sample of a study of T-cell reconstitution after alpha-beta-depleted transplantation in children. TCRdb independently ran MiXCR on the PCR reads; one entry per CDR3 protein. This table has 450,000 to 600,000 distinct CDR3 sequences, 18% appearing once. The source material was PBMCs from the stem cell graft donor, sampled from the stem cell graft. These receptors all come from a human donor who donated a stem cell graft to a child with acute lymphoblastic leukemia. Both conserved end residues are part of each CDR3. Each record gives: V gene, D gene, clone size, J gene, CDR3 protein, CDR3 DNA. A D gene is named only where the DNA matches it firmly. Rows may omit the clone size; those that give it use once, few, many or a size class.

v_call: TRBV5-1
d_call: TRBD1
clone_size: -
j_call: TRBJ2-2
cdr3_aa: CASSPDRGRDTGELFF
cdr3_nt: TGCGCCAGCAGCCCCGACAGGGGGCGCGACACCGGGGAGCTGTTTTTT

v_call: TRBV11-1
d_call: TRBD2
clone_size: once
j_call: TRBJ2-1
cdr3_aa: CASSLGLAAPSTYNEQFF
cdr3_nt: TGTGCCAGCAGCTTGGGACTAGCGGCCCCGTCTACCTACAATGAGCAGTTCTTC

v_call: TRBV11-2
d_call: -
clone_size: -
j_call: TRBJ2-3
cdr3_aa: CASSAVEEGAALSSSTDTQYF
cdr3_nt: TGTGCCAGCAGCGCCGTAGAGGAGGGGGCCGCGTTAAGTTCTAGCACAGATACGCAGTATTTT

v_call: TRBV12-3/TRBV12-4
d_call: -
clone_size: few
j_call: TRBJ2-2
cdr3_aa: CASPRDRDSSVPGELFF
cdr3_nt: TGTGCCAGCCCCAGAGATCGTGACAGCTCAGTACCCGGGGAGCTGTTTTTT

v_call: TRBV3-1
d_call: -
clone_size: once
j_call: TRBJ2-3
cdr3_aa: CASSQQFPKKASSTDTQYF
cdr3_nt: TGTGCCAGCAGCCAACAATTTCCGAAAAAGGCCTCTAGCACAGATACGCAGTATTTT

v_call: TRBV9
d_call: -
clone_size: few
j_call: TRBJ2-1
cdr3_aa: CASSVVDTDEQFF
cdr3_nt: TGTGCCAGCAGCGTAGTGGATACCGATGAGCAGTTCTTC

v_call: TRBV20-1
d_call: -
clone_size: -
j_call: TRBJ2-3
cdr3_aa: CSARVKPALSPDTQYF
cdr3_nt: TGCAGTGCTAGGGTGAAGCCCGCACTCAGCCCAGATACGCAGTATTTT

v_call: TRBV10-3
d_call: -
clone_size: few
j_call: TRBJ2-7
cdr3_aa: CAISESPGAYEQYF
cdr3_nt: TGTGCCATCAGTGAGTCACCGGGGGCCTACGAGCAGTACTTC

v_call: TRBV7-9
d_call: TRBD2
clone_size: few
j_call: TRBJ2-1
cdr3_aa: CASSSGLAPYNEQFF
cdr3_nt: TGTGCCAGCAGCTCCGGACTAGCGCCCTACAATGAGCAGTTCTTC

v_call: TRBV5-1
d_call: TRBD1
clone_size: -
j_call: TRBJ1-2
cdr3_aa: CASSFTGGYGYTF
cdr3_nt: TGCGCCAGCAGCTTCACAGGGGGCTATGGCTACACCTTC

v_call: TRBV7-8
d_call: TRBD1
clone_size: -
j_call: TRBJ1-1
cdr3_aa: CASSRRTGGLGTEAFF
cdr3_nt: TGTGCCAGCAGCCGCCGGACAGGGGGATTGGGGACTGAAGCTTTCTTT

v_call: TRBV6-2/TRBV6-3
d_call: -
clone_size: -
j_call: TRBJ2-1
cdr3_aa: CASSYSKPIYNEQFF
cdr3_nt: TGTGCCAGCAGTTACTCGAAACCCATTTACAATGAGCAGTTCTTC

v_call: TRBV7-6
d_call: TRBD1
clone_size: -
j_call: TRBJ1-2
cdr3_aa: CASSPGTGGGGYTF
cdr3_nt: TGTGCCAGCAGCCCGGGGACAGGGGGCGGTGGCTACACCTTC

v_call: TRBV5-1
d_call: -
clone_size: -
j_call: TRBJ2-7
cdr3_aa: CASSLVVQPYEQYF
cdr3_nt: TGCGCCAGCAGCTTGGTGGTCCAGCCCTACGAGCAGTACTTC

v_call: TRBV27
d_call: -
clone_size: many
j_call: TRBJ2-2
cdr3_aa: CASSPGHNTGELFF
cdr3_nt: TGTGCCAGCAGCCCCGGGCATAACACCGGGGAGCTGTTTTTT

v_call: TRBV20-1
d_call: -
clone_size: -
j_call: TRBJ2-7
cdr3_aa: CSARQDTSYEQYF
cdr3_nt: TGCAGTGCTAGGCAGGACACGTCCTACGAGCAGTACTTC

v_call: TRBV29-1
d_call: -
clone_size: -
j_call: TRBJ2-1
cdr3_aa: CSVAASANEQFF
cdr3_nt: TGCAGCGTTGCAGCTAGCGCCAATGAGCAGTTCTTC

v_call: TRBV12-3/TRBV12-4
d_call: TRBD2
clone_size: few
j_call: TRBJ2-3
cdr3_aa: CASSLARAGRADTQYF
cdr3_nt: TGTGCCAGCAGTTTAGCAAGGGCAGGGAGGGCAGATACGCAGTATTTT

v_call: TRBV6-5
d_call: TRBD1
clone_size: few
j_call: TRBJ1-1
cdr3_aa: CASSYEGGGGAFF
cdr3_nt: TGTGCCAGCAGTTACGAAGGGGGCGGAGGAGCTTTCTTT

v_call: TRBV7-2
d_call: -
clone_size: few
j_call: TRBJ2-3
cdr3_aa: CASSMSGLWTDTQYF
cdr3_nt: TGTGCCAGCAGCATGTCAGGGTTGTGGACAGATACGCAGTATTTT

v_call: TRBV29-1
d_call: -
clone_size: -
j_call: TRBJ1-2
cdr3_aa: CSVYLSGAYGYTF
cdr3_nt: TGCAGCGTTTATCTTTCAGGAGCCTATGGCTACACCTTC

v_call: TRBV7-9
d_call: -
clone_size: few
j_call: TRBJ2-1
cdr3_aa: CASSLPGAYNEQFF
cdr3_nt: TGTGCCAGCAGCTTACCAGGGGCCTACAATGAGCAGTTCTTC

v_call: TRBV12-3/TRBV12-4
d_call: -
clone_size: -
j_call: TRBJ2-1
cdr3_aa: CASRQTNRATNEQFF
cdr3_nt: TGTGCCAGCAGACAAACTAACCGGGCCACTAATGAGCAGTTCTTC

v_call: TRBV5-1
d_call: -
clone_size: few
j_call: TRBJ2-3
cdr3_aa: CASSAGRSDTQYF
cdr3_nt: TGCGCCAGCAGCGCCGGGCGTTCAGATACGCAGTATTTT

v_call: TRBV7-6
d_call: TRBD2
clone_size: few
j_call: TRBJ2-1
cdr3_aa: CASSLVVAGAINEQFF
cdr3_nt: TGTGCCAGCAGCTTAGTGGTAGCGGGAGCGATCAATGAGCAGTTCTTC

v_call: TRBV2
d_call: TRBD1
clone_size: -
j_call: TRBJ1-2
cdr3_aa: CASSKGQGDHTF
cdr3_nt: TGTGCCAGCAGTAAGGGACAGGGTGATCACACCTTC